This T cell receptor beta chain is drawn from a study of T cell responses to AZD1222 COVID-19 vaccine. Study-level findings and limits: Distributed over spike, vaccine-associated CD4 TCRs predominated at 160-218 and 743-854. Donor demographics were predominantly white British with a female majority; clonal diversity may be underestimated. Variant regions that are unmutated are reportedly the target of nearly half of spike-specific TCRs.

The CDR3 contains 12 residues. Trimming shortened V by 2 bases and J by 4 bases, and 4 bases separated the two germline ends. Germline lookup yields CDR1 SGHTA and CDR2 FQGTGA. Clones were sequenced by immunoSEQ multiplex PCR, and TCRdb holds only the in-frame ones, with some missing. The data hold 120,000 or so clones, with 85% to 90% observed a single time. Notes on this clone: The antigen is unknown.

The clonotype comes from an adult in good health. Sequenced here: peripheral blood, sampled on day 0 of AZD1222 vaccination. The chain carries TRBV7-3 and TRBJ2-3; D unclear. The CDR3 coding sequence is TGTGCCAGCAGCTTAGGGGCAGATACGCAGTATTTT. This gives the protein CASSLGADTQYF. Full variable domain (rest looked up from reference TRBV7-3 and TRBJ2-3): GAGVSQTPSNKVTEKGKYVELRCDPISGHTALYWYRQSLGQGPEFLIYFQGTGAADDSGLPNDRFFAVRPEGSVSTLKIQRTERGDSAVYLCASSLGADTQYFGPGTRLTVL.